This T cell receptor (beta chain) was captured in a study of T-cell memory formation after mild COVID-19. About the research overall: In these data, TCR clusters were largely donor specific.

A 5'RACE reaction primed in the constant segment made cDNA libraries of TCR alpha and TCR beta, and these carried sample barcodes and UMIs. In TCRdb, the 5' RACE reads were re-called with MiXCR into one record per CDR3 protein. The sample has about 470,000 distinct CDR3 sequences, around a quarter seen once. General study results and limits: CD4+ clones that contracted lay mainly in CM and EM; CD8+ ones lay in EMRA.

Germline CDR1 KGHSH, CDR2 LQKENI. Trimming stripped 6 bases from V and 3 bases from J, with 8 bases between. CDR3 length: 12 amino acids. A few counts support this clonotype. Its antigen is still unknown. This chain joins TRBV18 and TRBJ2-5, with a possible D match to TRBD2 (5 bases). This sequence originates from an adult woman who had mild COVID-19 (a few samples of this study predate the infection). Cell type and time point are not known. The sample taken for sequencing was PBMCs or a T cell subset sorted from them (not recorded which). The CDR3 bases are TGTGCCAGCTCTCGGGAAGAAGAGACCCAGTACTTC. Translating it yields CASSREEETQYF. The full variable domain, its missing parts supplied by reference TRBV18 and TRBJ2-5, is NAGVMQNPRHLVRRRGQEARLRCSPMKGHSHVYWYRQLPEEGLKFMVYLQKENIIDESGMPKERFSAEFPKEGPSILRIQQVVRGDSAAYFCASSREEETQYFGPGTRLLVL.